The 8 T cell receptor beta chains below were found in one sample sequenced in a study of T-cell reconstitution after alpha-beta-depleted transplantation in children. This sample's TCRbeta library carried unique molecular identifier barcodes. In TCRdb, the PCR reads were re-called with MiXCR into one record per CDR3 protein. The table lists hundreds of thousands of distinct CDR3 sequences, 11% of them singletons. The specimen was peripheral blood, collected 180 days after TCRalphabeta/CD19-depleted stem cell transplant. The receptors here all came from a male patient between 2 and 10 years old who had a stem cell transplant for chronic granulomatous disease, so the T cells may come from the graft donor.

This clonotype was detected ten times or more. The chain carries TRBV7-6 and TRBJ2-5; D is undetermined. In germline, CDR1 is SGHVS, CDR2 FNYEAQ. Trimming shortened V by 4 bases and J by 4 bases, and 4 bases separated the two germline ends. The CDR3 covers 11 residues. CDR3: CASSYTETQYF. The CDR3, as DNA: TGTGCCAGCAGCTATACAGAGACCCAGTACTTC.

This clonotype was observed many times. The rearrangement joins TRBV12-3 or TRBV12-4 to TRBJ2-7, with D possibly TRBD2 on 5 matching bases. The CDR3 has 13 amino acids. The V end was cut by 7 bases, the J end by 7 bases, with 17 bases between. In nucleotides, the CDR3 is TGTGCCAGCACTTCTCGGACTCAAGGGGAGCAGTACTTC. Its protein is CASTSRTQGEQYF.

In this sample, this clonotype turned up many times. The chain couples TRBV6-2 or TRBV6-3 to TRBJ1-5; no reliable D call. This CDR3 is 14 amino acids long. The V and J ends lost 5 bases and 0 bases respectively, with 8 bases between them. CDR1 and CDR2 from the germline V gene are MNHEY and SVGEGT. In DNA, the CDR3 is TGTGCCAGCAGTACCCTGTATAGCAATCAGCCCCAGCATTTT. Translated, it gives CASSTLYSNQPQHF.

This clonotype has at least ten counts. V gene TRBV20-1 combines with J gene TRBJ1-3; a weak D match, TRBD1 (5 bases). Per the germline V gene, CDR1 is DFQATT and CDR2 is SNEGSKA (reference sequence). This CDR3 spans 15 amino acids. Trimming shortened V by 0 bases and J by 0 bases, and 9 bases separated the two germline ends. The CDR3 nucleotides read TGCAGTGCTAGAGATGGGGACCTCTCTGGAAACACCATATATTTT. Amino acid sequence: CSARDGDLSGNTIYF.

This clonotype was observed at least ten times. V and J are TRBV7-6 and TRBJ2-7; D gene unclear. V lost 5 bases and J lost 7, with 12 bases in between. Germline V lookup: CDR1 SGHVS, CDR2 FNYEAQ. This CDR3 is built from 12 residues. The CDR3 nucleotides read TGTGCCAGCAGCAAAACGCATGCGGAGCAGTACTTC. Translating it yields CASSKTHAEQYF.

The sample holds many counts of this clonotype. The genes are TRBV2 and TRBJ2-6; possible D gene TRBD1, 6 bases. CDR3 length: 17 amino acids. V lost 3 bases and J lost 0, with 12 bases in between. Germline V gives CDR1 SNHLY, CDR2 FYNNEI. CDR3 residues: CASSEDRIFSGANVLTF. The CDR3, as DNA: TGTGCCAGCAGTGAGGACAGAATTTTCTCTGGGGCCAACGTCCTGACTTTC.

This clonotype was detected many times. The V gene is TRBV9, the J gene TRBJ2-7, with D unresolved. V was pared by 4 bases and J by 3 bases, with 11 bases between. The length of the CDR3 is 13 residues. CDR1 is SGDLS and CDR2 is YYNGEE in the germline V gene. The chain's CDR3 is CASSPDILYEQYF. CDR3 nucleotides: TGTGCCAGCAGCCCTGACATACTCTACGAGCAGTACTTC. The full variable domain, its missing parts supplied by reference TRBV9 and TRBJ2-7, is DSGVTQTPKHLITATGQRVTLRCSPRSGDLSVYWYQQSLDQGLQFLIQYYNGEERAKGNILERFSAQQFPDLHSELNLSSLELGDSALYFCASSPDILYEQYFGPGTRLTVT.

Concerning this clonotype: A much larger clone differs from this one at a single base, so this may be a read error. This chain connects TRBV20-1 to TRBJ1-5; D is uncertain. The germline V gene encodes CDR1 DFQATT and CDR2 SNEGSKA (reference sequence). Trimming took 2 bases from V and 11 from J, leaving 13 bases between them. The CDR3 contains 12 residues. The CDR3 region is CSARQAGQTQHF. As DNA, the CDR3 is TGCAGTGCTAGACAGGCCGGGCAGACCCAGCATTTT.